This T cell receptor (beta chain) derives from a study of CD8 T cells in Susac syndrome. Random hexamers served to reverse transcribe roughly 0.5 to 1 ug RNA. TCRdb re-called the immunoSEQ multiplex PCR reads through MiXCR, storing one row per CDR3 protein. The sample includes around 170,000 distinct CDR3 sequences, over 90% of them seen just once. The V and J ends lost 2 bases and 3 bases, in that order; junction bases with no gene match: 1. The germline gives CDR1 SGHNT, CDR2 YYREEE (reference sequence). The CDR3 extends over 14 amino acids. This TCR came from a human donor with Susac syndrome. The specimen was CD8+ T cells from PBMCs. The chain joins TRBV5-4 to TRBJ2-2, with 7 nucleotides matching TRBD1. As DNA, the CDR3 is TGTGCCAGCAGCTTCCAGGGGGACACCGGGGAGCTGTTTTTT. It is translated as CASSFQGDTGELFF.